The source of this T cell receptor (beta chain) is a study of radiation and T cells in renal cell carcinoma. Overall study findings and caveats: Pretreatment tumor biopsies were lacking, so baseline clonotypes are unknown.

Repertoires were generated with immunoSEQ multiplex PCR, while TCRdb's copy carries only in-frame clones and drops some. Of approximately 140,000 clones listed, 88% were seen once; the top ten hold roughly 4%. Notes on this clone: Its matching antigen is unknown. The identical CDR3 is also encoded by other nucleotide sequences in the sample.

The CDR3 is 12 amino acids. V was trimmed by 7 bases and J by 0 bases, leaving 7 bases between them. CDR1 SQVTM and CDR2 ANQGSEA come from the germline V gene. Indicated time point: baseline pretreatment blood. As to treatment: 15 Gy SBRT to primary tumor, nephrectomy 4 weeks later. Blood was sampled at baseline, 2 weeks and 4 weeks after SBRT. This clonotype originated in a woman in her seventies with renal cell carcinoma. This sample comprised blood, obtained from a patient whose treatment included radiotherapy and nephrectomy. This sequence joins TRBV29-1 and TRBJ1-3; D is unresolved. For the CDR3, the DNA is TGCAGCGGCCGCGTCTCTGGAAACACCATATATTTT. Encoded protein: CSGRVSGNTIYF. The full variable domain, its missing parts supplied by reference TRBV29-1 and TRBJ1-3, is SAVISQKPSRDICQRGTSLTIQCQVDSQVTMMFWYRQQPGQSLTLIATANQGSEATYESGFVIDKFPISRPNLTFSTLTVSNMSPEDSSIYLCSGRVSGNTIYFGEGSWLTVV.